Following are 14 T cell receptor beta chains from one sample sequenced in a study of blood T cell repertoires in COVID-19 (dated by TCRdb to 2019 to 2021). Library preparation used the immunoSEQ multiplex PCR assay. TCRdb mirrors the immuneACCESS table, restricted to in-frame sequences. Some clones are absent from its copies; in checked studies, under half trace to an unresolved V gene, and the reason for the others is unknown. The sample contains some 87,000 clones, around 82% of them found a single time. The ten most abundant clones make up 39% of the sample. The source material was peripheral blood. The receptors originated from an elderly man with active or convalescent COVID-19.

V gene TRBV19 combines with J gene TRBJ1-5; TRBD1 agrees at 9 bases. Germline CDR1 reads LNHDA; CDR2 reads SQIVND (reference sequence). This CDR3 spans 16 amino acids. Losses at the gene ends were 5 bases for V and 3 bases for J; bases not matched to a gene: 8. The CDR3 spells CASSFRGQGHNQPQHF. The DNA for the CDR3 is TGTGCCAGTAGTTTCCGGGGACAGGGTCACAATCAGCCCCAGCATTTT.

The chain is built from TRBV5-8 and TRBJ2-1; 10 bases align to TRBD2. Germline V gene lookup returns CDR1 SGHTS and CDR2 YDEGEE. After removal of 0 bases from V and 16 bases from J, the junction contained 7 bases not matched to a gene. The CDR3 extends over 13 amino acids. CDR3 DNA: TGTGCCAGCAGCTTGGCCTCCGGGACTAGCGTCTTCTTC. It encodes CASSLASGTSVFF.

The chain joins TRBV24-1 to TRBJ2-1; 10 nucleotides line up with TRBD2. This CDR3 has 19 amino acids. Germline V gives CDR1 KGHDR, CDR2 SFDVKD. V shed 4 bases, J shed 5 bases, and the junction held 16 bases outside the gene matches. CDR3 sequence reads: CATSERSSGRAKPHNEQFF. CDR3 coding DNA: TGTGCCACCAGTGAGCGGTCGAGCGGGAGGGCCAAGCCCCACAATGAGCAGTTCTTC.

The rearrangement joins TRBV2 to TRBJ1-6, with a weak D call TRBD1 (6 bases). Germline V lookup: CDR1 SNHLY, CDR2 FYNNEI. The CDR3 covers 14 residues. Trimming pared 7 bases from V and 6 bases from J, leaving 13 bases between. The CDR3 loop reads CASTSRTVNSPLHF. The CDR3 bases are TGTGCCAGCACGAGTCGGACAGTTAATTCACCCCTCCACTTT.

A word on this clone: Other DNA sequences in the sample encode the same CDR3. This chain joins TRBV3-1 (or the pseudogene TRBV3-2) and TRBJ1-3, with D tentatively TRBD1 (5 bases). Trimming took off 3 bases at V and 4 bases at J, with 7 bases between the two ends. The germline V gene encodes CDR1 LGHDT and CDR2 YNNKEL (reference sequence). CDR3 length: 13 amino acids. This CDR3 is CASSQSGGNTIYF. DNA of the CDR3: TGTGCCAGCAGCCAGTCAGGGGGAAACACCATATATTTT.

The table lists this clone with a few counts. This chain links TRBV9 with TRBJ2-7, with D maybe TRBD1 (6 bases). The germline gives CDR1 SGDLS, CDR2 YYNGEE. The CDR3 covers 14 residues. Trimming removed 4 bases at V and 2 bases at J, with 13 bases between. The CDR3 reads CASSPLDRTYEQYF. In DNA form, the CDR3 reads TGTGCCAGCAGCCCCCTCGACAGGACCTACGAGCAGTACTTC.

This chain links TRBV4-2 with TRBJ2-1, with 7 bases matching TRBD2. The CDR3 length is 17 residues. J was trimmed by 0 bases and V by 0 bases; bases with no gene match: 5. CDR1 and CDR2 (germline): LGHNA, YNFKEQ. In DNA form, the CDR3 reads TGTGCCAGCAGCCAAGATCGACTAGCTAGCTCCTACAATGAGCAGTTCTTC. Protein: CASSQDRLASSYNEQFF.

The chain employs TRBV28 and TRBJ1-5; no clear D. V was trimmed by 9 bases and J by 7 bases, leaving 13 bases between them. The CDR3 contains 12 residues. From germline, CDR1 is MDHEN and CDR2 SYDVKM. In DNA, the CDR3 is TGTGCCAGTGGAGGGATGGGGCAGCCCCAGCATTTT. Protein: CASGGMGQPQHF.

This clone was counted once. The chain couples TRBV19 to TRBJ1-6; TRBD1 might be the D (5 bases). The V and J ends lost 9 bases and 8 bases respectively, with 17 bases between them. The germline CDR1 and CDR2 sequences are LNHDA and SQIVND (reference sequence). The CDR3 consists of 14 residues. The CDR3 here is CASKRGEVDSPLHF. CDR3 sequence (DNA): TGTGCCAGCAAGCGGGGGGAAGTGGATTCACCCCTCCACTTT.

The CDR3 here is CASSFGTSGSPDTQYF. CDR3 coding DNA: TGTGCCAGCAGCTTCGGGACTAGCGGGAGTCCAGATACGCAGTATTTT. The J gene is TRBJ2-3, the V gene TRBV5-4; TRBD2 aligns across 14 bases. Germline values: CDR1 SGHNT, CDR2 YYREEE (reference sequence). The V and J ends lost 2 bases and 4 bases, in that order; junction bases with no gene match: 3. The CDR3 is 16 residues long.

This sequence joins TRBV27 and TRBJ2-2; maybe TRBD2 (6 bases). CDR1 MNHEY and CDR2 SMNVEV come from the germline V gene (reference sequence). There are 17 residues in the CDR3. V dropped 5 bases and J dropped 1 base, with 17 bases sitting between them. CDR3 nucleotide sequence: TGTGCCAGCAGTCTAGGAGGACTAAAAGTGAACACCGGGGAGCTGTTTTTT. Protein sequence: CASSLGGLKVNTGELFF.

The chain combines TRBV5-1 with TRBJ2-5, with TRBD2 identical over 7 bases. The CDR3 has 15 residues. The germline gives CDR1 SGHRS, CDR2 YFSETQ. V shed 2 bases, J shed 5 bases, and the junction held 9 bases outside the gene matches. This CDR3 reads CASSFGGRGLETQYF. In nucleotides, the CDR3 is TGCGCCAGCAGCTTTGGCGGGAGAGGTCTGGAGACCCAGTACTTC.

This clone came up a few times. The rearrangement joins TRBV30 to TRBJ2-7, with TRBD1 matching over 8 bases. Looked up from germline, CDR1 is GTSNPN and CDR2 is SVGIG (reference sequence). J gave up 3 bases and V 6 bases, and 4 bases lay outside the gene matches. The CDR3 has 12 residues. CDR3 DNA: TGTGCCTGTACCGGGACAGGCTACGAGCAGTACTTC. This encodes CACTGTGYEQYF.

The chain employs TRBV19 and TRBJ2-2; D gene uncertain. Trimming took off 7 bases at V and 0 bases at J, with 9 bases between the two ends. Germline V gives CDR1 LNHDA, CDR2 SQIVND (reference sequence). This CDR3 region has 14 residues. CDR3 in DNA: TGTGCCAGTATTAGTAGTTCGAACACCGGGGAGCTGTTTTTT. The encoded protein is CASISSSNTGELFF.